This is a list of T cell receptor beta chains from one sample in a study of blood T cell repertoires in COVID-19. Clones were read by immunoSEQ multiplex PCR, and TCRdb kept only the in-frame ones, dropping some. The data hold about 40,000 clones, with 70% to 90% observed a single time. Sequenced sample: peripheral blood. These receptors originate from a human donor in a cohort sampled during active COVID-19. CDR3s include the opening cysteine and the closing phenylalanine or tryptophan. Each record gives: clone size, D gene, J gene, V gene, CDR3 DNA, CDR3 protein. A D gene is named only where the DNA matches it firmly. Size is stated for part of the rows, as once, few or many counts, or as a class when the clone is expanded.

clone size: -
D gene: -
J gene: TRBJ2-7
V gene: TRBV15
CDR3 DNA: TGTGCCACCAGCAGAGGGGCAGGGGCCATCTACGAGCAGTACTTC
CDR3 protein: CATSRGAGAIYEQYF

clone size: once
D gene: TRBD2
J gene: TRBJ2-1
V gene: TRBV5-1
CDR3 DNA: TGCGCCAGCAGCGGGGGGACTAGCGCATACAATGAGCAGTTCTTC
CDR3 protein: CASSGGTSAYNEQFF

clone size: few
D gene: TRBD1
J gene: TRBJ1-5
V gene: TRBV5-1
CDR3 DNA: TGCGCCAGCGCCTACGAGGCAGGGGGTTATAGCAATCAGCCCCAGCATTTT
CDR3 protein: CASAYEAGGYSNQPQHF

clone size: -
D gene: -
J gene: TRBJ2-7
V gene: TRBV6-5
CDR3 DNA: TGTGCCAGCAGTCCATCCGGGATGAGCTCCTACGAGCAGTACTTC
CDR3 protein: CASSPSGMSSYEQYF

clone size: -
D gene: -
J gene: TRBJ1-2
V gene: TRBV11-3
CDR3 DNA: TGTGCCAGCAGCTCGACGACAAAGACAAGATATGGCTACACCTTC
CDR3 protein: CASSSTTKTRYGYTF

clone size: -
D gene: -
J gene: TRBJ2-2
V gene: TRBV7-8
CDR3 DNA: TGTGCCAGCAGCCTACCCGGGGGTGGAGTCCCCGGGGAGCTGTTTTTT
CDR3 protein: CASSLPGGGVPGELFF

clone size: -
D gene: -
J gene: TRBJ1-2
V gene: TRBV24-1
CDR3 DNA: TGTGCCACCAGTGATGGGGCGAACTATGGCTACACCTTC
CDR3 protein: CATSDGANYGYTF

clone size: -
D gene: TRBD1
J gene: TRBJ2-3
V gene: TRBV18
CDR3 DNA: TGTGCCAGCTCACCGCCCGGGACAGGTACAGATACGCAGTATTTT
CDR3 protein: CASSPPGTGTDTQYF

clone size: -
D gene: -
J gene: TRBJ2-3
V gene: TRBV5-5
CDR3 DNA: TGTGCCAGCAGCAAGATTGCCGGGAACCCAGATACGCAGTATTTT
CDR3 protein: CASSKIAGNPDTQYF

clone size: -
D gene: TRBD1
J gene: TRBJ1-2
V gene: TRBV7-9
CDR3 DNA: TGTGCCAGCAGCCTTTCGGGCAGGGGGCCTGACTACACCTTC
CDR3 protein: CASSLSGRGPDYTF

clone size: -
D gene: -
J gene: TRBJ1-1
V gene: TRBV10-2
CDR3 DNA: TGCGCCAGCAGTGAGTTCGGCAGGGGCAACACTGAAGCTTTCTTT
CDR3 protein: CASSEFGRGNTEAFF

clone size: -
D gene: TRBD1
J gene: TRBJ1-5
V gene: TRBV23-1
CDR3 DNA: TGCGCCAGCAGTCAATGGTCCCCGACAGGGTGGGATCAGCCCCAGCATTTT
CDR3 protein: CASSQWSPTGWDQPQHF

clone size: -
D gene: -
J gene: TRBJ1-2
V gene: TRBV5-5
CDR3 DNA: TGTGCCAGCAGCTTGTATCAGGGATTCTATGGCTACACCTTC
CDR3 protein: CASSLYQGFYGYTF

clone size: -
D gene: -
J gene: TRBJ2-5
V gene: TRBV20-1
CDR3 DNA: TGCAGTGCTAGAACGGGTGAGACCCAGTACTTC
CDR3 protein: CSARTGETQYF

clone size: -
D gene: -
J gene: TRBJ1-5
V gene: TRBV15
CDR3 DNA: TGTGCCACCAGCAGAGATTCGTCTCGCGGGCAGCCCCAGCATTTT
CDR3 protein: CATSRDSSRGQPQHF

clone size: -
D gene: -
J gene: TRBJ2-3
V gene: TRBV20-1
CDR3 DNA: TGCAGTGCTAGTCGGTCAGATACGCAGTATTTT
CDR3 protein: CSASRSDTQYF

clone size: -
D gene: TRBD1
J gene: TRBJ1-1
V gene: TRBV10-3
CDR3 DNA: TGTGCCATCAGTGGGCTCGGGACAGGGGAAGGGAACACTGAAGCTTTCTTT
CDR3 protein: CAISGLGTGEGNTEAFF

clone size: -
D gene: -
J gene: TRBJ1-2
V gene: TRBV6-6
CDR3 DNA: TGTGCCAGCAGTTACCGGAACTATGGCTACACCTTC
CDR3 protein: CASSYRNYGYTF

clone size: -
D gene: TRBD1
J gene: TRBJ1-2
V gene: TRBV27
CDR3 DNA: TGTGCCAGCAGTTTTCTCCTGGGCCCAGGACAGGCGACCTATGGCTACACCTTC
CDR3 protein: CASSFLLGPGQATYGYTF

clone size: -
D gene: -
J gene: TRBJ2-5
V gene: TRBV5-5
CDR3 DNA: TGTGCCAGCAGCTCACAGGTGCAAGAGACCCAGTACTTC
CDR3 protein: CASSSQVQETQYF

clone size: -
D gene: -
J gene: TRBJ2-1
V gene: TRBV19
CDR3 DNA: TGTGCCAGTAGTGGGGGCCCCTACAATGAGCAGTTCTTC
CDR3 protein: CASSGGPYNEQFF

clone size: -
D gene: -
J gene: TRBJ1-5
V gene: TRBV2
CDR3 DNA: TGTGCCAGCAGTGTGCTCGAACAGGCCGAGGATAGCCCCCAGCATTTT
CDR3 protein: CASSVLEQAEDSPQHF

clone size: once
D gene: -
J gene: TRBJ1-6
V gene: TRBV4-2
CDR3 DNA: TGTGCCAGCAGCCAATCATTTGGACAGTATAATTCACCCCTCCACTTT
CDR3 protein: CASSQSFGQYNSPLHF

clone size: -
D gene: -
J gene: TRBJ1-2
V gene: TRBV7-8
CDR3 DNA: TGTGCCAGCAGCTTAGCCCAGGGACTGACCCGGGGCTACACCTTC
CDR3 protein: CASSLAQGLTRGYTF

clone size: -
D gene: -
J gene: TRBJ1-3
V gene: TRBV6-1
CDR3 DNA: TGTGCCAGCAGTGAGGCCTCTGGAAACACCATATATTTT
CDR3 protein: CASSEASGNTIYF

clone size: -
D gene: -
J gene: TRBJ1-2
V gene: TRBV11-2
CDR3 DNA: TGTGCCAGCAGCTCCGAAGCTTATTCCGACAGAAATGGCTACACCTTC
CDR3 protein: CASSSEAYSDRNGYTF

clone size: few
D gene: -
J gene: TRBJ1-6
V gene: TRBV2
CDR3 DNA: TGTGCCAGCAGTGACAATCCCGCAGGGACCCTCCACTTT
CDR3 protein: CASSDNPAGTLHF

clone size: -
D gene: -
J gene: TRBJ2-1
V gene: TRBV5-1
CDR3 DNA: TGCGCCAGCAGCCCGCGGACTTATTCAGCGAATGAGCAGTTCTTC
CDR3 protein: CASSPRTYSANEQFF

clone size: -
D gene: -
J gene: TRBJ1-1
V gene: TRBV7-9
CDR3 DNA: TGTGCCAGCAGCTTACGTGATTTAGAGAGGATGAACACTGAAGCTTTCTTT
CDR3 protein: CASSLRDLERMNTEAFF

clone size: -
D gene: TRBD1
J gene: TRBJ2-7
V gene: TRBV30
CDR3 DNA: TGTGCCTGGAGTGTAGGACAGGGCCCAGCCTACGAGCAGTACTTC
CDR3 protein: CAWSVGQGPAYEQYF

clone size: once
D gene: TRBD1
J gene: TRBJ2-2
V gene: TRBV2
CDR3 DNA: TGTGCCAGCAGAGGACAGGGGGTGAACACCGGGGAGCTGTTTTTT
CDR3 protein: CASRGQGVNTGELFF

clone size: -
D gene: TRBD1
J gene: TRBJ1-1
V gene: TRBV4-1
CDR3 DNA: TGCGCCAGCAGCCAAGGCTCGGGACAGGGGAATCCTGAAGCTTTCTTT
CDR3 protein: CASSQGSGQGNPEAFF

clone size: -
D gene: -
J gene: TRBJ2-1
V gene: TRBV11-2
CDR3 DNA: TGTGCCAGCAGCCCTTCCCCCAGCGGCTCCTACAATGAGCAGTTCTTC
CDR3 protein: CASSPSPSGSYNEQFF

clone size: -
D gene: TRBD1
J gene: TRBJ1-4
V gene: TRBV30
CDR3 DNA: TGTGCCTGGGCCGGGACAGGCGAGGGAAAACTGTTTTTT
CDR3 protein: CAWAGTGEGKLFF

clone size: -
D gene: TRBD1
J gene: TRBJ1-4
V gene: TRBV5-1
CDR3 DNA: TGCGCCAGCACCTTCCAAGGGACAGGAGACGAAAAACTGTTTTTT
CDR3 protein: CASTFQGTGDEKLFF

clone size: -
D gene: TRBD1
J gene: TRBJ1-2
V gene: TRBV3-1/TRBV3-2
CDR3 DNA: TGTGCCAGCAGCCCCGGGACAGCAAACTATGGCTACACCTTC
CDR3 protein: CASSPGTANYGYTF

clone size: -
D gene: TRBD1
J gene: TRBJ2-3
V gene: TRBV9
CDR3 DNA: TGTGCCAGCAGCGACCGACAGGGGATGACAGATACGCAGTATTTT
CDR3 protein: CASSDRQGMTDTQYF

clone size: -
D gene: TRBD1
J gene: TRBJ2-2
V gene: TRBV6-1
CDR3 DNA: TGTGCCAGCAGTGAATGGGGACAGACGAACACCGGGGAGCTGTTTTTT
CDR3 protein: CASSEWGQTNTGELFF

clone size: few
D gene: -
J gene: TRBJ1-3
V gene: TRBV5-8
CDR3 DNA: TGTGCCAGCAGCCCACAGGCTTCTGGAAACACCATATATTTT
CDR3 protein: CASSPQASGNTIYF

clone size: -
D gene: TRBD2
J gene: TRBJ2-5
V gene: TRBV5-6
CDR3 DNA: TGTGCCAGCAGACTACACCTGACGGGGGGAGAGACCCAGTACTTC
CDR3 protein: CASRLHLTGGETQYF

clone size: -
D gene: TRBD2
J gene: TRBJ2-2
V gene: TRBV9
CDR3 DNA: TGTGCCAGCAACACGGGGGGGAGTCGCACCGGGGAGCTGTTTTTT
CDR3 protein: CASNTGGSRTGELFF

clone size: -
D gene: -
J gene: TRBJ1-2
V gene: TRBV3-1/TRBV3-2
CDR3 DNA: TGTGCCAGCAGCCAAGACAGGGTTTATGGCTACACCTTC
CDR3 protein: CASSQDRVYGYTF

clone size: -
D gene: TRBD1
J gene: TRBJ1-1
V gene: TRBV7-3
CDR3 DNA: TGTGCCAGCAGCGATCGGACAGGGAGTAACACTGAAGCTTTCTTT
CDR3 protein: CASSDRTGSNTEAFF

clone size: -
D gene: -
J gene: TRBJ1-1
V gene: TRBV5-1
CDR3 DNA: TGCGCCAGCAGACAGAGACAGGATCTCTCTGAAGCTTTCTTT
CDR3 protein: CASRQRQDLSEAFF

clone size: -
D gene: -
J gene: TRBJ1-5
V gene: TRBV2
CDR3 DNA: TGTGCCAGCACTCCTCGCCAGGGGTATCAGCCCCAGCATTTT
CDR3 protein: CASTPRQGYQPQHF

clone size: -
D gene: -
J gene: TRBJ2-2
V gene: TRBV7-2
CDR3 DNA: TGTGCCAGCAGCTCGAGGACTTTTGCCGGGGAGCTGTTTTTT
CDR3 protein: CASSSRTFAGELFF

clone size: -
D gene: TRBD1
J gene: TRBJ1-1
V gene: TRBV7-9
CDR3 DNA: TGTGCCAGCAGCCCTCAGGGGGGAGGTGGCACTGAAGCTTTCTTT
CDR3 protein: CASSPQGGGGTEAFF

clone size: once
D gene: -
J gene: TRBJ1-5
V gene: TRBV19
CDR3 DNA: TGTGCCAGTAGTACACAGGGACATAGCAATCAGCCCCAGCATTTT
CDR3 protein: CASSTQGHSNQPQHF

clone size: -
D gene: TRBD1
J gene: TRBJ1-6
V gene: TRBV29-1
CDR3 DNA: TGCAGCGTGTCCAGGGGGGATAATTCACCCCTCCACTTT
CDR3 protein: CSVSRGDNSPLHF